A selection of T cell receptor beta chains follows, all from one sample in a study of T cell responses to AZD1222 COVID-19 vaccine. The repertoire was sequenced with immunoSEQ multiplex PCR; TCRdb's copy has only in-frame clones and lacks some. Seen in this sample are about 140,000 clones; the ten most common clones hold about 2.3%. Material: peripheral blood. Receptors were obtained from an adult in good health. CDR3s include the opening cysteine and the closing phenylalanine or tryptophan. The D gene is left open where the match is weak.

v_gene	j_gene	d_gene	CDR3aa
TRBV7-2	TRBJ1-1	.	CASSPRGVNTEAFF
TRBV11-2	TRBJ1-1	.	CASSLRAPGARNTEAFF
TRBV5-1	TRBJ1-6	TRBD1	CASSLEGQGYSPLHF
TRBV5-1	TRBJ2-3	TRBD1	CASSPRQGSPPPRGTQYF
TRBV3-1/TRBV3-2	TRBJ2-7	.	CASSYGYEQYF
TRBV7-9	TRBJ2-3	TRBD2	CASSLGDGRTQYF
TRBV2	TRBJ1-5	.	CASSDRAINQPQHF
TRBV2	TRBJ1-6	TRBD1	CASSRTGVDYNSPLHF
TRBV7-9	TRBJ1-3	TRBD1	CASSLMRFGTGRGNTIYF
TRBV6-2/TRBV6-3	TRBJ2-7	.	CASSYPFQRTYEQYF